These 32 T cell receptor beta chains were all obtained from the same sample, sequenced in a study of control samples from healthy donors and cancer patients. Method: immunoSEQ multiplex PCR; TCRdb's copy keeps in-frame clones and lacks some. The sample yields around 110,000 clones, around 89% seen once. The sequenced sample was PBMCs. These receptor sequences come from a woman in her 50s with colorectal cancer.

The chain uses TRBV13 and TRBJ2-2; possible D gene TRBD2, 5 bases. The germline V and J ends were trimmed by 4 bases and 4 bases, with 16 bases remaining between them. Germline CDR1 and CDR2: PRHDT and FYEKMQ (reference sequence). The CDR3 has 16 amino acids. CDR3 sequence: CASSWLPSSGTGELFF. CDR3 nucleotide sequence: TGTGCCAGCAGCTGGCTACCGTCGAGCGGCACCGGGGAGCTGTTTTTT.

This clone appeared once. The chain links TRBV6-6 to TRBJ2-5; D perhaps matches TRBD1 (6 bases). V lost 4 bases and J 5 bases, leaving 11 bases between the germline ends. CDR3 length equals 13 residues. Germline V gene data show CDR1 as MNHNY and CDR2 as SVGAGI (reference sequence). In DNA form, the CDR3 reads TGTGCCAGCAGTTCACAGGGTTGGGAGACCCAGTACTTC. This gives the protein CASSSQGWETQYF.

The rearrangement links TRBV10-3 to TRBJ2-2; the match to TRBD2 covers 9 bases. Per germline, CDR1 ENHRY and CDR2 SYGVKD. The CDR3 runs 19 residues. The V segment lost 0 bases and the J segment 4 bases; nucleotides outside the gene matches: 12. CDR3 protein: CAISESGSGRVRSTGELFF. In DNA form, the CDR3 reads TGTGCCATCAGTGAGTCGGGTAGCGGGAGAGTTAGGAGCACCGGGGAGCTGTTTTTT.

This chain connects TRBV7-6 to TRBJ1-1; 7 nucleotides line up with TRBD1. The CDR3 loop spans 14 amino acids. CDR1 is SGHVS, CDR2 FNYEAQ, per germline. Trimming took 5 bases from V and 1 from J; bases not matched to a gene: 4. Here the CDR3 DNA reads TGTGCCAGCAGCCAGGGACAGTCGAACACTGAAGCTTTCTTT. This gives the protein CASSQGQSNTEAFF.

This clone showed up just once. The chain's CDR3 is CASSPTSENTEAFF. CDR3 DNA sequence: TGTGCCAGCAGCCCGACCTCCGAAAACACTGAAGCTTTCTTT. J is TRBJ1-1 and V is TRBV5-5; unclear D gene. Deletions cut 4 bases from V and 2 bases from J, with 12 bases between. This CDR3 has 14 residues. CDR1 and CDR2 from the germline V gene are SGHKS and YYEKEE (reference sequence).

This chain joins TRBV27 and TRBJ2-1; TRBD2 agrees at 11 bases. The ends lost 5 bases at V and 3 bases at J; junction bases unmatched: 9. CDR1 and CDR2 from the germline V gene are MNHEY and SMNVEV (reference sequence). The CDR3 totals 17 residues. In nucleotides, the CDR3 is TGTGCCAGCAGTAGCCTCCCTAGCGGGAGGAACTACAATGAGCAGTTCTTC. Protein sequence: CASSSLPSGRNYNEQFF.

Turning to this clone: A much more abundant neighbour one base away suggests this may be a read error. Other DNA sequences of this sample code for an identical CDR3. The CDR3 loop reads CAWSVLWDEQYF. DNA of the CDR3: TGTGCCTGGAGTGTTTTGTGGGACGAGCAGTACTTC. The chain carries TRBV30 and TRBJ2-7; no firm D call. This CDR3 contains 12 residues. V was cut by 0 bases and J by 5 bases, with 8 bases left in between. Germline V lookup: CDR1 GTSNPN, CDR2 SVGIG (reference sequence).

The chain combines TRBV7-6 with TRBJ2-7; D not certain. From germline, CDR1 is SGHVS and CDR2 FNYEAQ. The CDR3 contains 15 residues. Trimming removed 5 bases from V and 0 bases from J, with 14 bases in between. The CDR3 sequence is CASSRRPESSYEQYF. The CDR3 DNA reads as TGTGCCAGCAGCCGGAGACCTGAGAGCTCCTACGAGCAGTACTTC.

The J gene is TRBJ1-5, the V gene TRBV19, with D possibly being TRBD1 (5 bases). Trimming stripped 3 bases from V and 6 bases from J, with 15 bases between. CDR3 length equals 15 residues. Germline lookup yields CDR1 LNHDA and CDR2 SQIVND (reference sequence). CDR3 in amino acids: CASSIGGFGVQPQHF. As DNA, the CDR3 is TGTGCCAGTAGTATTGGGGGGTTTGGTGTTCAGCCCCAGCATTTT.

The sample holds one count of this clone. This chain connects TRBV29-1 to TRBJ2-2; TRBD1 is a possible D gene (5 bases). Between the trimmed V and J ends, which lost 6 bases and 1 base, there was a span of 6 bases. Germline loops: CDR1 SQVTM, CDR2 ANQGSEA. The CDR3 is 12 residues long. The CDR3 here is CSVDKNTGELFF. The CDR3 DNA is TGCAGCGTGGACAAGAACACCGGGGAGCTGTTTTTT.

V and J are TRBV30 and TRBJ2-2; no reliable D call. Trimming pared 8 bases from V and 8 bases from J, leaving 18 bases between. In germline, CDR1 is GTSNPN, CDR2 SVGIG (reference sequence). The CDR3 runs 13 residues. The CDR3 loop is CAHKWTSPGELFF. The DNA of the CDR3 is TGTGCCCATAAATGGACCAGCCCTGGGGAGCTGTTTTTT.

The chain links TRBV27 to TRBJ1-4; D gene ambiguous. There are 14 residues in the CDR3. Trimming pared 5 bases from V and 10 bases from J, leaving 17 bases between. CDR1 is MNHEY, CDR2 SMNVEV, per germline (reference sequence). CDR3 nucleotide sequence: TGTGCCAGCAGTGTGACCGTAGCAACGGGAAAACTGTTTTTT. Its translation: CASSVTVATGKLFF.

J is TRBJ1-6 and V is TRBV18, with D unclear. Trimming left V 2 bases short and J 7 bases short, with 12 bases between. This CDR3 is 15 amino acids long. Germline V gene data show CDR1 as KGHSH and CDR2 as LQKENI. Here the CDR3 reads CASSPIPGENSPLHF. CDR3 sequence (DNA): TGTGCCAGCTCACCAATTCCGGGAGAAAATTCACCCCTCCACTTT.

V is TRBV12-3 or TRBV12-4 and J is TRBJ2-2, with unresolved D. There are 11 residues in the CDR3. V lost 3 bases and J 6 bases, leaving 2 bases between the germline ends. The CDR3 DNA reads TGTGCCAGCAGTTTGTCCGGGGAGCTGTTTTTT. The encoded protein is CASSLSGELFF.

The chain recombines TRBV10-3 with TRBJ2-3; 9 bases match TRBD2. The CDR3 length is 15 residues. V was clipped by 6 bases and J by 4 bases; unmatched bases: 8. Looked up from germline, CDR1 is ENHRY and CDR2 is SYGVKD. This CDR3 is CAISQLAGNADTQYF. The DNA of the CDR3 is TGTGCCATCAGCCAGCTAGCGGGGAACGCAGATACGCAGTATTTT.

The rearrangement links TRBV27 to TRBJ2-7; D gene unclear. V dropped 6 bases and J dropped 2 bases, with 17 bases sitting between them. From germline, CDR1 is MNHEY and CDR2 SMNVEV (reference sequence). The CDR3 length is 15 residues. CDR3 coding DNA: TGTGCCAGCAGCCTAAATACGGGTGCTACCTACGAGCAGTACTTC. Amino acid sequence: CASSLNTGATYEQYF.

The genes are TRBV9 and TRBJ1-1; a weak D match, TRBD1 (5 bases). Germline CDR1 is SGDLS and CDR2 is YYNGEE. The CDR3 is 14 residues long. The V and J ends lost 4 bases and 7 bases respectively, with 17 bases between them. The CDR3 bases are TGTGCCAGCAGCCTTAGTGGGGGATTAATTGAAGCTTTCTTT. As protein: CASSLSGGLIEAFF.

The DNA for the CDR3 is TGCGCCAGCAGCACCGGGACAGGGGACTACGAGCAGTACTTC. It translates to CASSTGTGDYEQYF. The chain carries TRBV5-1 and TRBJ2-7; 10 nucleotides agree with TRBD1. The CDR3 runs to 14 residues. The germline V gene encodes CDR1 SGHRS and CDR2 YFSETQ. The junction had 4 bases not matched to a gene; V was cut back by 4 bases and J by 3 bases.

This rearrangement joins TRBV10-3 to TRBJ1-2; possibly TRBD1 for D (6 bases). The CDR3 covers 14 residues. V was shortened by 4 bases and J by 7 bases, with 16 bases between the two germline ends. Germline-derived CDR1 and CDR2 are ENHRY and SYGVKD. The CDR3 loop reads CAISGDTGGGGYTF. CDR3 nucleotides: TGTGCCATCAGTGGGGACACTGGGGGCGGTGGCTACACCTTC.

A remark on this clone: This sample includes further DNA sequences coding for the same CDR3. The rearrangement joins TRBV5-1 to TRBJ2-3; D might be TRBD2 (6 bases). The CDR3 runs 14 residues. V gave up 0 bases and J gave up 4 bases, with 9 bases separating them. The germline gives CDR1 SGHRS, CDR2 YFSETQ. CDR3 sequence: CASSLGRGPDTQYF. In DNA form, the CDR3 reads TGCGCCAGCAGCTTGGGGAGGGGTCCAGATACGCAGTATTTT. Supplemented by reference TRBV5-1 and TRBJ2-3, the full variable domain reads KAGVTQTPRYLIKTRGQQVTLSCSPISGHRSVSWYQQTPGQGLQFLFEYFSETQRNKGNFPGRFSGRQFSNSRSEMNVSTLELGDSALYLCASSLGRGPDTQYFGPGTRLTVL.

DNA for the CDR3: TGTGCCAGTAGTATCCGACTAGCGGGAACAGATACGCAGTATTTT. This gives the protein CASSIRLAGTDTQYF. V usage is TRBV19 and J usage is TRBJ2-3; 11 bases are a match to TRBD2. After removal of 3 bases from V and 3 bases from J, the junction contained 2 bases not matched to a gene. CDR1 is LNHDA, CDR2 SQIVND, per germline (reference sequence). This CDR3 region has 15 residues.

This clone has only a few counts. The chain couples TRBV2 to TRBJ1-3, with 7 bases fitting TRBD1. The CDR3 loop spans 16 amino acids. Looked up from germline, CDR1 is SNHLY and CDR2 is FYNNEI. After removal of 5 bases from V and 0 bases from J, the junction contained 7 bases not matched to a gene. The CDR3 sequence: CASSSGTVGSGNTIYF. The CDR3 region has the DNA TGTGCCAGCAGTTCAGGGACAGTAGGCTCTGGAAACACCATATATTTT.

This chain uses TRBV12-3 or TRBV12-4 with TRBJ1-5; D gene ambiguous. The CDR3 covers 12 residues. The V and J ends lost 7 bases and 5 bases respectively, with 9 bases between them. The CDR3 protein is CASKSSDQPQHF. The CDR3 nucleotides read TGTGCCAGCAAGTCGTCGGATCAGCCCCAGCATTTT.

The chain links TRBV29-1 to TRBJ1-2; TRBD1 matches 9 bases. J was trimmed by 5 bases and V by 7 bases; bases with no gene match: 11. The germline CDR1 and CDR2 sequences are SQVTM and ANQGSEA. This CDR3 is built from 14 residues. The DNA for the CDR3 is TGCAGCGCTGAGATAAACAGGGGGCCGTATGGCTACACCTTC. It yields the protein CSAEINRGPYGYTF.

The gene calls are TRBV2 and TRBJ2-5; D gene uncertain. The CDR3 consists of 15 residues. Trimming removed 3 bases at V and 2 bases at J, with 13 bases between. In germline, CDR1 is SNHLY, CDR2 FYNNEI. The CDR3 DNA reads TGTGCCAGCAGTGATCTAGATACGGTTCAAGAGACCCAGTACTTC. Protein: CASSDLDTVQETQYF.

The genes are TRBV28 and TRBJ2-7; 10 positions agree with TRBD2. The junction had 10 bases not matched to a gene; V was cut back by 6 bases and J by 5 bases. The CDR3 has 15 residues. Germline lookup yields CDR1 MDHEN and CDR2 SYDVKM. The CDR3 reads CASSKPSGSVDEQYF. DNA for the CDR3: TGTGCCAGCAGCAAACCTAGCGGGAGTGTGGACGAGCAGTACTTC.

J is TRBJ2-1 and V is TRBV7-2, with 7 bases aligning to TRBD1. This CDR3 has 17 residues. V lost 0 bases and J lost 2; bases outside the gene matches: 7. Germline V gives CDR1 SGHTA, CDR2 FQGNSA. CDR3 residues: CASSLAASGGAYNEQFF. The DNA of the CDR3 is TGTGCCAGCAGCTTAGCGGCGTCAGGGGGAGCCTACAATGAGCAGTTCTTC. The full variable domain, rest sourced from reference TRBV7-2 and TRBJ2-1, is GAGVSQSPSNKVTEKGKDVELRCDPISGHTALYWYRQSLGQGLEFLIYFQGNSAPDKSGLPSDRFSAERTGGSVSTLTIQRTQQEDSAVYLCASSLAASGGAYNEQFFGPGTRLTVL.

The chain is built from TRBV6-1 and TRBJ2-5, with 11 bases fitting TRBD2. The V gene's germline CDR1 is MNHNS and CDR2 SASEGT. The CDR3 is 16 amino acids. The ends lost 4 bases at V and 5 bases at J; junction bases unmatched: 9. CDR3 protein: CASSVASGGPGETQYF. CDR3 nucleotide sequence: TGTGCCAGCAGTGTGGCTAGCGGGGGGCCGGGTGAGACCCAGTACTTC.

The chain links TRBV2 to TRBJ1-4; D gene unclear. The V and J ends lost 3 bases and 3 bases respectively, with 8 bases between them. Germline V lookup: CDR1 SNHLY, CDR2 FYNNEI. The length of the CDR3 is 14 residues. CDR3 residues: CASSDGRANEKLFF. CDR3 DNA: TGTGCCAGCAGTGACGGGCGGGCTAATGAAAAACTGTTTTTT.

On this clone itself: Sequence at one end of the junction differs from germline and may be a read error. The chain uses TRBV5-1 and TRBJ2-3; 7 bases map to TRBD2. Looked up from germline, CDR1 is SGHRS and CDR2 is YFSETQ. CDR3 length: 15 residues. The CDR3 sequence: CANSLARAGADTQYF. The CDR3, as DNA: TGCGCCAACAGCTTGGCTCGCGCGGGGGCAGATACGCAGTATTTT.

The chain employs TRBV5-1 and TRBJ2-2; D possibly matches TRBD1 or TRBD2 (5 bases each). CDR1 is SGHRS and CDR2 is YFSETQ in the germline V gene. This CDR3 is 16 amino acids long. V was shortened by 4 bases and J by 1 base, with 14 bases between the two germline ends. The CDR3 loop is CASSQTGTENTGELFF. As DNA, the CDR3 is TGCGCCAGCAGCCAAACCGGGACCGAGAACACCGGGGAGCTGTTTTTT.

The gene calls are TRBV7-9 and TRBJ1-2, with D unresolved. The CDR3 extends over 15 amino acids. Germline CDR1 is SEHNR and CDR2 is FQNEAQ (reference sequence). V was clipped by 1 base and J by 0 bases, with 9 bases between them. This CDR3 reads CASSLGGNSNYGYTF. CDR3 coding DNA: TGTGCCAGCAGCTTAGGAGGGAATTCTAACTATGGCTACACCTTC.